This TCR beta chain was found in a study of shared clonotypes between healthy human individuals. There were no recent acute infections or vaccinations among the donors, who were healthy HIV-negative adults. Unsorted PBMC DNA was sequenced on ten immunoSEQ deep assay plates. Sequencing was performed with immunoSEQ multiplex PCR; in TCRdb, only in-frame clones are kept and a portion is missing. This sample has 450,000 to 500,000 clones, with over 70% found just once. The CDR3 consists of 14 residues. V was pared by 6 bases and J by 3 bases, with 7 bases of the junction left unmatched. In germline, CDR1 is MNHEY, CDR2 SMNVEV (reference sequence).

The chain employs TRBV27 and TRBJ2-7, with TRBD2 identical over 8 bases. The sequenced material came from PBMCs. This sequence was found in a woman aged 40 to 55 in good health. Some clones in this sample may be carry-over from other donors' samples. The CDR3 region is CASRVTSANYEQYF. The CDR3 bases are TGTGCCAGCAGGGTGACTAGCGCCAACTACGAGCAGTACTTC.